This T cell receptor beta chain stems from a study of blood T cell repertoires in COVID-19. Repertoires were generated with immunoSEQ multiplex PCR, while TCRdb's copy carries only in-frame clones and drops some. The profile shows 60,000 to 70,000 clones, roughly 86% of them singletons. Germline CDR1 and CDR2: LNHDA and SQIVND (reference sequence). This CDR3 contains 14 residues. Trimming removed 3 bases from V and 9 bases from J, with 12 bases in between. V gene TRBV19 combines with J gene TRBJ1-6, with a tentative D call TRBD1 (5 bases). Sequenced sample: peripheral blood. The clonotype comes from a man aged 35 to 55 with COVID-19, enrolled during active disease. CDR3 residues: CASSITGRGSPLHF. DNA for the CDR3: TGTGCCAGTAGTATCACCGGGAGGGGTTCACCCCTCCACTTT.